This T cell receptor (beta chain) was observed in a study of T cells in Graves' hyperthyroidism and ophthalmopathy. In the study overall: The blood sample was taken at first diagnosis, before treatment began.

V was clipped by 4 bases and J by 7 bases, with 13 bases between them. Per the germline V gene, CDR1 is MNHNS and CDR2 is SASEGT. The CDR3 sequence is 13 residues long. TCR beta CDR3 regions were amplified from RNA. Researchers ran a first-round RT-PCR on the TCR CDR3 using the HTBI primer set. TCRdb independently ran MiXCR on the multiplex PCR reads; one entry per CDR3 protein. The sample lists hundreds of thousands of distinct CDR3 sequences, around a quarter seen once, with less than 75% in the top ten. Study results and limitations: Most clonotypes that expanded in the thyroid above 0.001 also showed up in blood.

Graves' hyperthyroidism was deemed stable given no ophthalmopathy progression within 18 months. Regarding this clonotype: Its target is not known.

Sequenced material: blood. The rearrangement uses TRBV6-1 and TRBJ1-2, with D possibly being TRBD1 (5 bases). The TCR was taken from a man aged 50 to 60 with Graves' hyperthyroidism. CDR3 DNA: TGTGCCAGCAGTGTCGAGGGGAACGGTGGCTACACCTTC. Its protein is CASSVEGNGGYTF.